Listed below are T cell receptor beta chains from one sample, sequenced in a study of metastatic and nonmetastatic thyroid tumors. TCRdb re-clonotyped the PCR reads via MiXCR. The data contain about 38,000 clones, 25% to 30% of them singletons. Sequences were obtained from blood. The source is a male donor with papillary thyroid cancer or a benign thyroid nodule (not recorded which). Some clones in this sample may be carry-over from other donors' samples. Both conserved end residues are part of each CDR3. D genes are given only for firm matches. Size tells how often a clone was seen (once, few, many) or the class of an expanded clone, and some rows leave it out.

CDR3,DNA,V,D,J,size
CAWSVEPSGHEQYF,TGTGCCTGGAGTGTAGAGCCTAGCGGCCACGAGCAGTACTTC,TRBV30,TRBD2,TRBJ2-7,many
CASTERWLAGGVYNEQFF,TGTGCCAGTACCGAAAGGTGGCTAGCGGGAGGGGTCTACAATGAGCAGTTCTTC,TRBV19,TRBD2,TRBJ2-1,many
CASSYDRNQPQHF,TGTGCCAGCAGTTATGACAGGAATCAGCCCCAGCATTTT,TRBV6-5,NA,TRBJ1-5,many
CAGGGVEADTQYF,TGTGCCGGAGGGGGGGTCGAGGCAGATACGCAGTATTTT,TRBV2,NA,TRBJ2-3,few
CASSASSVPGDEQFF,TGTGCCAGCAGCGCATCTAGCGTTCCAGGCGATGAGCAGTTCTTC,TRBV9,NA,TRBJ2-1,NA
CASSSDPAGTSTDTQYF,TGTGCCAGCAGCTCGGACCCCGCGGGGACTAGCACAGATACGCAGTATTTT,TRBV11-1,NA,TRBJ2-3,NA
CASSPRADGTDTQYF,TGTGCCAGCAGCCCCAGAGCGGACGGCACAGATACGCAGTATTTT,TRBV2,NA,TRBJ2-3,medium-sized
CASSYQREYHEQYF,TGTGCCAGCAGTTACCAGCGGGAGTACCACGAGCAGTACTTC,TRBV6-6,TRBD2,TRBJ2-7,medium-sized
CASSDRETQYF,TGTGCCAGCAGTGACAGAGAGACCCAGTACTTC,TRBV2,NA,TRBJ2-5,many
CASSFESYEQYF,TGTGCCAGCAGTTTTGAGAGCTACGAGCAGTACTTC,TRBV12-3/TRBV12-4,NA,TRBJ2-7,NA
CASSEIWPKPYEQYF,TGTGCCAGCAGTGAAATTTGGCCGAAACCCTACGAGCAGTACTTC,TRBV6-4,NA,TRBJ2-7,NA
CASVPNPSQTSYEQYF,TGTGCCAGCGTACCCAATCCGTCACAGACCTCCTACGAGCAGTACTTC,TRBV28,NA,TRBJ2-7,medium-sized
CASMGTSGETQYF,TGTGCCAGCATGGGGACTAGCGGGGAGACCCAGTACTTC,TRBV6-1,TRBD2,TRBJ2-5,NA
CASSSSGGSYEQYF,TGTGCCAGCAGCTCATCAGGGGGATCCTACGAGCAGTACTTC,TRBV7-8,TRBD1,TRBJ2-7,many
CASRRARGRLETQYF,TGTGCCAGCAGGAGGGCCAGGGGAAGATTAGAGACCCAGTACTTC,TRBV2,NA,TRBJ2-5,many
CASRVGAEAFF,TGTGCCAGCAGGGTGGGTGCTGAAGCTTTCTTT,TRBV27,NA,TRBJ1-1,NA
CASSQSGGYLDYGYTF,TGTGCCAGCAGCCAAAGCGGGGGATACCTCGACTATGGCTACACCTTC,TRBV6-1,NA,TRBJ1-2,few
CASSFEGSTSSYEQYF,TGTGCCAGCAGTTTCGAAGGGAGTACCAGCTCCTACGAGCAGTACTTC,TRBV28,NA,TRBJ2-7,NA
CASSLGTGSNSPLHF,TGCGCCAGCAGCTTGGGAACGGGTTCCAATTCACCCCTCCACTTT,TRBV5-1,NA,TRBJ1-6,few